Following are 30 T cell receptor beta chains from one sample sequenced in a study of shared clonotypes between healthy human individuals. Some clones are missing from TCRdb's copy, which holds only in-frame ones; the method was immunoSEQ multiplex PCR. Of fewer than 1.6 million clones in the sample, roughly 98.5% were seen once. The sample consisted of naive CD4+ T cells sorted from blood. Indicated subset: CD45RA+ positively selected. These receptors were obtained from a man younger than 40 in good health.

The rearrangement links TRBV12-5 to TRBJ2-7; 9 bases map to TRBD1. CDR1 and CDR2 from the germline V gene are LGHNT and FRNRAP. This CDR3 is 13 amino acids long. Trimming took 4 bases from V and 3 from J; bases not matched to a gene: 1. In DNA, the CDR3 is TGTGCTAGTGGTTCGGACAGGGGCTACGAGCAGTACTTC. Translation: CASGSDRGYEQYF.

CDR3 in DNA: TGTGCTAGTGGACGAGGACTAGCGGGATTGGATGAGCAGTTCTTC. Translated, it gives CASGRGLAGLDEQFF. This chain connects TRBV12-5 to TRBJ2-1; 12 nucleotides match TRBD2. CDR3 length equals 15 residues. Per the germline V gene, CDR1 is LGHNT and CDR2 is FRNRAP. V lost 6 bases, J lost 8 bases, and 8 bases stayed unmatched.

The rearrangement joins TRBV5-1 to TRBJ2-5; TRBD1 might be the D (6 bases). The CDR3 extends over 14 amino acids. Germline CDR1 is SGHRS and CDR2 is YFSETQ. With 4 bases removed from V and 2 bases from J, the gap between germline ends came to 12 bases. CDR3 sequence (DNA): TGCGCCAGCAGCCTGAAGGGGGATCAAGAGACCCAGTACTTC. It encodes CASSLKGDQETQYF.

Comment on this clone: Germline is not matched at one junction end, which may reflect a read error. J is TRBJ1-4 and V is TRBV10-1; D is ambiguous. The germline V gene has CDR1 WNHNN and CDR2 SYGVQD (reference sequence). The CDR3 is made up of 10 amino acids. For the CDR3, the DNA is TGCGCCAGCAGCGGAATGGTCGAGGTTTTT. Protein product: CASSGMVEVF.

This rearrangement joins TRBV28 to TRBJ1-5; D is ambiguous. Deletions cut 2 bases from V and 10 bases from J, with 9 bases between. Germline values: CDR1 MDHEN, CDR2 SYDVKM. There are 12 residues in the CDR3. The CDR3: CASSLTTDPQHF. The CDR3 DNA follows: TGTGCCAGCAGTTTAACCACCGATCCCCAGCATTTT.

About this clone: The sample carries other DNA sequences with the same CDR3. The chain is built from TRBV5-1 and TRBJ2-3, with D maybe TRBD2 (5 bases). This CDR3 spans 14 amino acids. The V gene lost 2 bases and the J gene lost 4 bases, with 11 bases spanning the gap. Germline V gives CDR1 SGHRS, CDR2 YFSETQ. The CDR3 region is CASSLEGAADTQYF. DNA of the CDR3: TGCGCCAGCAGCTTAGAGGGCGCGGCAGATACGCAGTATTTT.

The rearrangement uses TRBV18 and TRBJ2-1; 7 positions agree with TRBD2. Germline loops: CDR1 KGHSH, CDR2 LQKENI. The length of the CDR3 is 16 residues. With 4 bases clipped from V and 4 bases from J, the junction kept 10 bases outside the gene matches. For the CDR3, the DNA is TGTGCCAGCTCACTTTCATCCACTAGCGAGTACAATGAGCAGTTCTTC. It translates to CASSLSSTSEYNEQFF. The full variable domain, in which reference TRBV18 and TRBJ2-1 provide the parts outside the CDR3, is NAGVMQNPRHLVRRRGQEARLRCSPMKGHSHVYWYRQLPEEGLKFMVYLQKENIIDESGMPKERFSAEFPKEGPSILRIQQVVRGDSAAYFCASSLSSTSEYNEQFFGPGTRLTVL.

This chain connects TRBV2 to TRBJ2-7; possible D gene TRBD2, 8 bases. Germline CDR1 is SNHLY and CDR2 is FYNNEI. This CDR3 has 14 amino acids. V was clipped by 7 bases and J by 6 bases, with 19 bases between them. The CDR3 reads CASTTSGGGAEQYF. CDR3 nucleotide sequence: TGTGCCAGCACCACTAGCGGAGGGGGCGCCGAGCAGTACTTC.

The rearrangement joins TRBV2 to TRBJ1-2; D is undetermined. CDR3 size: 11 residues. Germline V gene lookup returns CDR1 SNHLY and CDR2 FYNNEI. Trimming pared 2 bases from V and 8 bases from J, leaving 6 bases between. CDR3 in amino acids: CASSEFRGYTF. The CDR3 DNA is TGTGCCAGCAGTGAATTTCGGGGCTACACCTTC.

V gene TRBV7-8 combines with J gene TRBJ2-7, with 9 bases aligning to TRBD2. CDR3 length equals 18 residues. Germline V gene sequence: CDR1 SGHVS, CDR2 FQNEAQ. J was trimmed by 1 base and V by 1 base; bases with no gene match: 11. Here the CDR3 reads CASSLETLRTSESYEQYF. CDR3 DNA sequence: TGTGCCAGCAGCTTAGAAACATTGAGGACTAGCGAATCCTACGAGCAGTACTTC.

The V and J genes are TRBV19 and TRBJ1-1; D is perhaps TRBD1 (6 bases). Trimming pared 3 bases from V and 7 bases from J, leaving 15 bases between. Germline values: CDR1 LNHDA, CDR2 SQIVND (reference sequence). The CDR3 loop spans 14 amino acids. This CDR3 reads CASSIAGHKSEAFF. The CDR3 DNA is TGTGCCAGTAGTATTGCGGGACATAAAAGTGAAGCTTTCTTT.

This chain uses TRBV27 with TRBJ2-2, with D uncertain. CDR1 is MNHEY, CDR2 SMNVEV, per germline (reference sequence). The V and J ends lost 5 bases and 0 bases respectively, with 19 bases between them. The CDR3 has 18 residues. CDR3 residues: CASSLHPFGSANTGELFF. CDR3 DNA sequence: TGTGCCAGCAGTCTACACCCTTTTGGCAGCGCGAACACCGGGGAGCTGTTTTTT.

The chain uses TRBV29-1 and TRBJ2-6; possibly TRBD1 for D (6 bases). V lost 6 bases to trimming and J lost 2 bases, with 11 bases between them. The CDR3 covers 14 residues. CDR1 is SQVTM, CDR2 ANQGSEA, per germline. CDR3 sequence (DNA): TGCAGCGTCAGGGGTTCAACTGGGGCCAACGTCCTGACTTTC. It yields the protein CSVRGSTGANVLTF.

The CDR3 DNA reads TGTGCCAGCAGTGAGTATCCTGGGCAGGGGGCCTACGAGCAGTACTTC. Translated, it gives CASSEYPGQGAYEQYF. V gene TRBV6-1 combines with J gene TRBJ2-7; TRBD1 matches at 7 bases. The CDR3 spans 16 residues. The V gene's germline CDR1 is MNHNS and CDR2 SASEGT. The V segment lost 3 bases and the J segment 2 bases; nucleotides outside the gene matches: 10.

The V call is TRBV5-4, the J call TRBJ2-1; TRBD1 or TRBD2 may be the D gene (5 bases each). Trimming left V 4 bases short and J 9 bases short, with 14 bases between. Germline-derived CDR1 and CDR2 are SGHNT and YYREEE (reference sequence). The CDR3 runs 13 residues. The CDR3 loop reads CASSATARGEQFF. The CDR3 DNA follows: TGTGCCAGCAGCGCGACTGCGAGGGGTGAGCAGTTCTTC.

The gene calls are TRBV10-3 and TRBJ2-5; TRBD1 matches at 8 bases. With V trimmed by 3 bases and J by 4 bases, 10 bases remained unmatched. This CDR3 contains 16 residues. The germline V gene has CDR1 ENHRY and CDR2 SYGVKD. The DNA for the CDR3 is TGTGCCATCAGTGATCCTAACAGGGGGAACACAGAGACCCAGTACTTC. This codes for CAISDPNRGNTETQYF.

The rearrangement uses TRBV5-1 and TRBJ2-1; the D gene is possibly TRBD1 (6 bases). Germline CDR1 reads SGHRS; CDR2 reads YFSETQ. This CDR3 contains 15 residues. Trimming cost V 2 bases and J 4 bases, with 13 bases left between them. CDR3 DNA: TGCGCCAGCAGCTTAGGGGACACGGAGTACAATGAGCAGTTCTTC. Residues: CASSLGDTEYNEQFF.

The rearrangement uses TRBV9 and TRBJ2-7; either TRBD1 or TRBD2 may supply D (6 bases each). The germline CDR1 and CDR2 sequences are SGDLS and YYNGEE. The CDR3 is 15 residues long. Trimming shortened V by 1 base and J by 2 bases, and 13 bases separated the two germline ends. As DNA, the CDR3 is TGTGCCAGCAGCGTATATGGGGGGCCAACCTACGAGCAGTACTTC. As protein: CASSVYGGPTYEQYF.

This clone was picked up one time. The chain is built from TRBV28 and TRBJ2-3; either TRBD1 or TRBD2 may supply D (5 bases each). This CDR3 has 15 amino acids. Germline CDR1 reads MDHEN; CDR2 reads SYDVKM. V was pared by 10 bases and J by 2 bases, with 19 bases between. The CDR3 spells CATNVGDGITDTQYF. As DNA, the CDR3 is TGTGCCACCAACGTGGGGGACGGTATCACAGATACGCAGTATTTT.

The V and J genes are TRBV28 and TRBJ1-5, with TRBD1 matching over 11 bases. This CDR3 region has 19 residues. Trimming took 6 bases from V and 0 from J; bases not matched to a gene: 13. Germline lookup yields CDR1 MDHEN and CDR2 SYDVKM. The chain's CDR3 is CASRPRDRGVLASNQPQHF. In nucleotides, the CDR3 is TGTGCCAGCAGACCCCGGGACAGGGGGGTTTTAGCTAGCAATCAGCCCCAGCATTTT.

The gene calls are TRBV2 and TRBJ2-7, with D tentatively TRBD1 (6 bases). This CDR3 has 15 amino acids. The ends were cut back, 2 bases at V and 3 bases at J, with 14 bases in the middle. The V gene's germline CDR1 is SNHLY and CDR2 FYNNEI. CDR3 DNA: TGTGCCAGCAGTGAATTGGGGGCGCCCGGCTACGAGCAGTACTTC. It codes for CASSELGAPGYEQYF.

This chain connects TRBV5-4 to TRBJ1-2, with D perhaps TRBD1 (6 bases). Trimming removed 0 bases from V and 4 bases from J, with 16 bases in between. Germline V gene sequence: CDR1 SGHNT, CDR2 YYREEE (reference sequence). The CDR3 has 16 residues. CDR3 DNA sequence: TGTGCCAGCAGCTTGGGTGCAGGGGCGTATTTCTATGGCTACACCTTC. Translated, it gives CASSLGAGAYFYGYTF.

The chain uses TRBV7-2 and TRBJ1-2; no reliable D call. The CDR3 spans 15 residues. The germline gives CDR1 SGHTA, CDR2 FQGNSA. V lost 3 bases, J lost 1 base, and 12 bases lay in between. This CDR3 is CASSFREPDNYGYTF. DNA of the CDR3: TGTGCCAGCAGCTTCCGGGAGCCTGATAACTATGGCTACACCTTC.

This clone was observed a single time. The chain is built from TRBV28 and TRBJ1-4; D not certain. Germline assignment: CDR1 MDHEN and CDR2 SYDVKM. The CDR3 is made up of 15 amino acids. The V end was cut by 5 bases, the J end by 8 bases, with 18 bases between. The CDR3 DNA reads TGTGCCAGCAGTGGATTTCCCCTAATAGGGGAAAAACTGTTTTTT. The encoded protein is CASSGFPLIGEKLFF.

The chain couples TRBV29-1 to TRBJ2-5, with a weak D call TRBD1 (6 bases). Between the trimmed V and J ends, which lost 5 bases and 1 base, there was a span of 11 bases. The CDR3 length is 13 residues. Germline V gene sequence: CDR1 SQVTM, CDR2 ANQGSEA. CDR3 protein: CSVIGQFQETQYF. DNA for the CDR3: TGCAGCGTTATTGGACAGTTCCAAGAGACCCAGTACTTC.

The chain uses TRBV18 and TRBJ1-2; 7 nucleotides match TRBD1. CDR3 length: 13 amino acids. The V segment lost 3 bases and the J segment 8 bases; nucleotides outside the gene matches: 6. CDR1 KGHSH and CDR2 LQKENI come from the germline V gene. CDR3 residues: CASSPDRLKGYTF. CDR3 in DNA: TGTGCCAGCTCACCGGACAGGTTAAAAGGCTACACCTTC. Using reference TRBV18 and TRBJ1-2 for the parts outside the CDR3, the full variable domain is NAGVMQNPRHLVRRRGQEARLRCSPMKGHSHVYWYRQLPEEGLKFMVYLQKENIIDESGMPKERFSAEFPKEGPSILRIQQVVRGDSAAYFCASSPDRLKGYTFGSGTRLTVV.

The rearrangement joins TRBV7-2 to TRBJ2-1, with a tentative D call TRBD1 (5 bases). The CDR3 length is 13 residues. CDR1 is SGHTA, CDR2 FQGNSA, per germline. V was pared by 2 bases and J by 9 bases, with 11 bases between. The CDR3 nucleotides are TGTGCCAGCAGCTTACTAGGGGCTAGTGAGCAGTTCTTC. Translated, it gives CASSLLGASEQFF.

This clone was picked up one time. Other DNA sequences in this sample translate to the same CDR3. The chain couples TRBV27 to TRBJ2-7; a possible D gene is TRBD1 (6 bases). V was cut by 2 bases and J by 0 bases, with 8 bases left in between. Germline loops: CDR1 MNHEY, CDR2 SMNVEV (reference sequence). The CDR3 has 14 amino acids. CDR3 in DNA: TGTGCCAGCAGTTTAAGGGACACCTCCTACGAGCAGTACTTC. As protein: CASSLRDTSYEQYF.

V is TRBV5-1 and J is TRBJ2-4; D is uncertain. Germline loops: CDR1 SGHRS, CDR2 YFSETQ. The CDR3 consists of 14 residues. The germline V and J ends were trimmed by 0 bases and 4 bases, with 8 bases remaining between them. CDR3 bases: TGCGCCAGCAGCTTGGTACAGTCAAAAAACATTCAGTACTTC. As protein: CASSLVQSKNIQYF.

The V and J genes are TRBV7-9 and TRBJ2-7; tentatively, D is TRBD1 (6 bases). The CDR3 contains 17 residues. CDR1 SEHNR and CDR2 FQNEAQ come from the germline V gene (reference sequence). Deletions cut 2 bases from V and 5 bases from J, with 22 bases between. The chain's CDR3 is CASSLRILGAVADEQYF. As DNA, the CDR3 is TGTGCCAGCAGCTTAAGGATTCTGGGGGCGGTTGCTGACGAGCAGTACTTC. Using reference TRBV7-9 and TRBJ2-7 for the parts outside the CDR3, the full variable domain is DTGVSQNPRHKITKRGQNVTFRCDPISEHNRLYWYRQTLGQGPEFLTYFQNEAQLEKSRLLSDRFSAERPKGSFSTLEIQRTEQGDSAMYLCASSLRILGAVADEQYFGPGTRLTVT.